This entry lists 14 T cell receptor beta chains sequenced from one sample in a study of early T cells in non-severe SARS-CoV-2 infection (dated by TCRdb to 2020 to 2023). Receptor amplification or capture employed 5' RACE. Sequencer: NextSeq 500. TCRdb cleaned the public reads at Q25 with fastp, built clones with MiXCR and kept in-frame beta chains. CDR3 protein duplicates are merged, each entry listing the most common genes and DNA. For this sample the table gives tens of thousands of distinct CDR3 sequences, of which about 8.9% were detected only once. 15% to 20% of the sample is taken by the ten largest. Sequenced: whole blood. All receptors derive from an adult who was a healthcare worker with PCR-confirmed SARS-CoV-2 infection or an uninfected control (not recorded which).

CDR3 region: CASEGGRTGELFF. Here the CDR3 DNA reads TGTGCCAGCGAGGGCGGGAGGACCGGGGAGCTGTTTTTT. The chain uses TRBV6-2 or TRBV6-3 and TRBJ2-2; TRBD2 agrees at 8 bases. Germline CDR1 and CDR2: MNHEY and SVGEGT. The ends lost 8 bases at V and 5 bases at J; junction bases unmatched: 4. The CDR3 consists of 13 residues.

The rearrangement uses TRBV12-3 or TRBV12-4 and TRBJ1-5; possibly TRBD1 for D (6 bases). The CDR3 spans 14 residues. V shed 5 bases and J shed 5 bases, with 13 bases lying between them. The CDR3 nucleotides read TGTGCCAGCAGTCCAGGGGCCGCTTATCAGCCCCAGCATTTT. This gives the protein CASSPGAAYQPQHF.

This chain connects TRBV2 to TRBJ2-3; D may be TRBD1 (6 bases). This CDR3 spans 14 amino acids. Germline lookup yields CDR1 SNHLY and CDR2 FYNNEI. The ends were cut back, 4 bases at V and 5 bases at J, with 13 bases in the middle. The CDR3 loop is CASSVYRERDTQYF. As DNA, the CDR3 is TGTGCCAGCAGTGTGTACAGGGAGCGAGATACGCAGTATTTT.

The genes are TRBV5-1 and TRBJ2-3, with TRBD2 matching 14 bases. Germline V gives CDR1 SGHRS, CDR2 YFSETQ. The CDR3 consists of 18 residues. The V gene end was trimmed by 4 bases and the J gene end by 0 bases; junction bases not matched to a gene: 7. CDR3: CASSSGLAGGFSTDTQYF. The CDR3 DNA is TGCGCCAGCAGCAGTGGACTAGCGGGAGGCTTTAGCACAGATACGCAGTATTTT.

V usage is TRBV7-3 and J usage is TRBJ2-1, with TRBD1 identical over 9 bases. Per the germline V gene, CDR1 is SGHTA and CDR2 is FQGTGA. The J segment lost 3 bases and the V segment lost 5 bases, leaving 5 bases of the junction unmatched. This CDR3 has 15 amino acids. The CDR3 region is CASSPGDRDYNEQFF. CDR3 nucleotides: TGTGCCAGCAGCCCCGGGGACAGGGACTACAATGAGCAGTTCTTC.

This clonotype was found many times. The chain joins TRBV12-3 or TRBV12-4 to TRBJ1-1; D not resolved. V dropped 7 bases and J dropped 1 base, with 10 bases sitting between them. This CDR3 is 13 amino acids long. The DNA for the CDR3 is TGTGCCAGCACGGAACCCTCGAACACTGAAGCTTTCTTT. This translates into CASTEPSNTEAFF.

The genes are TRBV9 and TRBJ2-7, with 14 bases that match TRBD2. Germline-derived CDR1 and CDR2 are SGDLS and YYNGEE. The CDR3 extends over 16 amino acids. V lost 3 bases and J lost 3; bases outside the gene matches: 5. The CDR3 sequence: CASSAGLAGGGYEQYF. The CDR3 region has the DNA TGTGCCAGCAGCGCCGGACTAGCGGGAGGCGGCTACGAGCAGTACTTC. Filled out from reference TRBV9 and TRBJ2-7, the complete variable domain reads DSGVTQTPKHLITATGQRVTLRCSPRSGDLSVYWYQQSLDQGLQFLIQYYNGEERAKGNILERFSAQQFPDLHSELNLSSLELGDSALYFCASSAGLAGGGYEQYFGPGTRLTVT.

The chain combines TRBV6-5 with TRBJ2-3, with no clear D. The CDR3 loop spans 15 amino acids. Germline values: CDR1 MNHEY, CDR2 SVGAGI. Trimming took off 0 bases at V and 2 bases at J, with 9 bases between the two ends. CDR3 sequence (DNA): TGTGCCAGCAGTTACTCGACGAGCCCCACAGATACGCAGTATTTT. Amino acid sequence: CASSYSTSPTDTQYF.

This clonotype is categorized as medium-sized. The CDR3 region is CATSWPGDGNKAKFF. DNA of the CDR3: TGTGCCACCAGCTGGCCGGGGGACGGGAATAAGGCGAAGTTCTTC. This chain joins TRBV24-1 and TRBJ2-1; a weak D match, TRBD2 (6 bases). The germline V gene has CDR1 KGHDR and CDR2 SFDVKD. The CDR3 totals 15 residues. Deletions cut 7 bases from V and 14 bases from J, with 26 bases between.

In this sample, this clonotype turned up many times. The chain couples TRBV6-6 to TRBJ1-1, with unresolved D. The CDR3 spans 13 residues. V was cut by 4 bases and J by 6 bases, with 12 bases left in between. CDR1 MNHNY and CDR2 SVGAGI come from the germline V gene (reference sequence). The CDR3 protein is CASSSHKNSEAFF. Written as DNA, the CDR3 is TGTGCCAGCAGTTCACACAAAAACTCTGAAGCTTTCTTT.

This clonotype was recorded many times. This chain uses TRBV3-1 with TRBJ2-7; a weak D match, TRBD1 (5 bases). The CDR3 extends over 14 amino acids. Trimming removed 4 bases from V and 3 bases from J, with 13 bases in between. Germline CDR1 reads LGHDT; CDR2 reads YNNKEL (reference sequence). The CDR3 region has the DNA TGTGCCAGCAGCCCCCTAGGACATAACTACGAGCAGTACTTC. Translated, it gives CASSPLGHNYEQYF.

This clonotype has at least ten counts. V usage is TRBV7-9 and J usage is TRBJ1-5; 8 nucleotides line up with TRBD1. Germline CDR1 SEHNR, CDR2 FQNEAQ (reference sequence). Trimming removed 1 base from V and 7 bases from J; junction bases left unmatched: 6. CDR3 length equals 15 residues. In DNA form, the CDR3 reads TGTGCCAGCAGCTTAGGGTCAGGGGGCGGCCAGCCCCAGCATTTT. As protein: CASSLGSGGGQPQHF.

This clonotype was found a few times. The rearrangement uses TRBV7-3 and TRBJ2-3, with 9 bases that match TRBD1. Germline V gene data show CDR1 as SGHTA and CDR2 as FQGTGA. Trimming cost V 5 bases and J 3 bases; bases outside gene matches: 6. The CDR3 runs to 15 residues. The CDR3 reads CASSPGTGITDTQYF. CDR3 nucleotides: TGTGCCAGCAGCCCGGGGACAGGGATTACAGATACGCAGTATTTT.

The table lists this clonotype with a count of one. V and J are TRBV5-4 and TRBJ2-2; D not certain. CDR3 length: 15 amino acids. V gave up 4 bases and J gave up 9 bases, with 19 bases separating them. Germline CDR1 SGHNT, CDR2 YYREEE (reference sequence). The CDR3 reads CASSPTGQSARELFF. In DNA, the CDR3 is TGTGCCAGCAGCCCAACGGGCCAATCGGCCAGGGAGCTGTTTTTT. Drawing the rest from reference TRBV5-4 and TRBJ2-2, the complete variable domain is ETGVTQSPTHLIKTRGQQVTLRCSSQSGHNTVSWYQQALGQGPQFIFQYYREEENGRGNFPPRFSGLQFPNYSSELNVNALELDDSALYLCASSPTGQSARELFFGEGSRLTVL.